Listed below are T cell receptor beta chains from one sample, sequenced in a study of OX40 agonist ivuxolimab in advanced cancers. Profiling relied on immunoSEQ multiplex PCR, and the TCRdb table lists in-frame clones only, not all of them. This sample has 55,000 to 75,000 clones; more than 75% occur once, and the top ten carry about 8.2%. This material consisted of CD4+ or CD8+ T cells sorted from blood, taken in a trial of the OX40 agonist ivuxolimab. These TCRs come from an adult with an advanced solid tumor such as melanoma, head and neck, liver or kidney cancer. Each CDR3 is given with its conserved first and last residue. A D gene is named only where the DNA matches it firmly. Size tells how often a clone was seen (once, few, many) or the class of an expanded clone, and some rows leave it out.

j_call v_call clone_size d_call cdr3_aa cdr3_nt
TRBJ1-5 TRBV28 . . CASRGGSNQPQHF TGTGCCAGCAGGGGTGGTAGCAATCAGCCCCAGCATTTT
TRBJ2-4 TRBV19 once TRBD2 CASSILLTSGARNIQYF TGTGCCAGTAGTATACTACTTACTAGCGGAGCAAGAAACATTCAGTACTTC
TRBJ2-1 TRBV5-4 . TRBD2 CALREGLAGVLFF TGTGCCCTCCGGGAGGGACTAGCGGGGGTGCTGTTCTTC
TRBJ1-5 TRBV6-5 . TRBD1 CASSRDRGRDQPQHF TGTGCCAGCAGCCGGGACAGGGGAAGGGATCAGCCCCAGCATTTT
TRBJ2-1 TRBV9 . . CASSVAAGPYNEQFF TGTGCCAGCAGCGTAGCGGCAGGGCCCTACAATGAGCAGTTCTTC
TRBJ1-6 TRBV2 . . CASSSTDNSPLHF TGTGCCAGCAGTAGCACAGATAATTCACCCCTCCACTTT
TRBJ2-3 TRBV18 once TRBD2 CASSPGSGATDTQYF TGTGCCAGCTCACCAGGTAGCGGGGCCACAGATACGCAGTATTTT
TRBJ1-4 TRBV27 . . CASSRGDSEKLFF TGTGCCAGCAGTCGGGGGGATTCTGAAAAACTGTTTTTT
TRBJ2-2 TRBV28 . . CAGSLAANTGELFF TGTGCCGGCAGTTTAGCGGCGAACACCGGGGAGCTGTTTTTT
TRBJ2-1 TRBV10-3 . . CAISESLGSPYNEQFF TGTGCCATCAGTGAGTCCTTGGGCAGCCCCTACAATGAGCAGTTCTTC
TRBJ2-7 TRBV28 . TRBD1 CASSSFSRGPGGEQYF TGTGCCAGCAGCTCATTCTCCAGGGGGCCAGGGGGCGAGCAGTACTTC
TRBJ1-1 TRBV7-9 . . CASSLAGPRNTEAFF TGTGCCAGCAGCTTAGCCGGGCCAAGGAACACTGAAGCTTTCTTT
TRBJ1-2 TRBV29-1 . TRBD1 CSVIPRVPGQAYGYTF TGCAGCGTTATTCCAAGGGTCCCGGGACAGGCATATGGCTACACCTTC
TRBJ2-3 TRBV11-2 . TRBD1 CASSPRIGQGYTDTQYF TGTGCCAGCAGCCCGAGGATTGGACAGGGGTACACAGATACGCAGTATTTT
TRBJ1-2 TRBV27 . TRBD1 CASSLLGGHYGYTF TGTGCCAGCAGTTTACTAGGGGGCCACTACGGCTACACCTTC
TRBJ1-3 TRBV12-5 . TRBD1 CASGDPDRETGNTIYF TGTGCTAGTGGGGACCCGGACAGGGAAACTGGAAACACCATATATTTT